This T cell receptor (beta chain) was recovered during a study of T-cell memory formation after mild COVID-19 (dated by TCRdb to the early 2020s). For context, the study as a whole: TCR sequence clusters from the two donors were largely donor specific. In a couple of donors, T-cell clones that expanded and contracted after mild COVID-19 were tracked by sequencing TCRalpha and TCRbeta repertoires over time. The cohort was made up of two young adult volunteers, one female and one male, who were previously healthy.

The investigation overall reported the following: Contracting CD4+ clones turned up mainly in the CM and EM memory subsets, whereas EMRA was where CD8+ clones were enriched. Some responding clones were detected in pre-infection memory, which suggested that pre-existing cross-reactive memory T cells had joined the SARS-CoV-2 response. Only a couple of mild cases were covered by the study, and larger cohorts that include severe cases with pre-infection samples were considered necessary. Balanced CD4/CD8 phenotypes were observed for clones contracting from day 15 to 85, whereas a bias towards CD4+ was observed for a second wave of clones expanding from day 15 to 37. SARS-CoV-2 specificity of the second-wave clones peaking on day 37 was not confirmed.

Instrument on record: Illumina NovaSeq 6000. TCRalpha and TCRbeta cDNA libraries were built by 5'RACE with constant-segment primers, adding sample barcodes and unique molecular identifiers. RNA was extracted from every sample with Trizol reagent. Amplification of the libraries took two PCR steps, and the second step added a second sample barcode plus Illumina TruSeq adapters. Sequencing of the libraries was done on an Illumina NovaSeq, producing 2 x 150 bp paired-end reads. Per the source publication's procedure: The reads were demultiplexed and collapsed into UMI-guided consensus sequences using migec v1.2.7. Using mixcr v2.1.11, the UMI consensuses were aligned to TRA and TRB V and J templates and assembled into clonotypes. Clonotypes were classified as expanded or contracted when called significant by both edgeR and NoisET, with noise models trained on biological replicates. edgeR calls used a false discovery rate-adjusted p below 0.01 and a log2 fold-change threshold of 1. As an exploratory analysis of dynamics, PCA with hierarchical clustering was applied to max-normalized trajectories of the 1000 most abundant clonotypes. Each responding clone was given a CD4 or CD8 phenotype based on the CD4+ and CD8+ repertoires, which had been sequenced separately. The public reads were quality trimmed at Q25 with fastp and then assembled into clones with MiXCR by TCRdb, keeping productive beta chains. One record per CDR3 amino acid sequence lists the most common genes and DNA. These V and J calls rely on TCRdb rather than the paper's analysis. The sample table holds 300,000 to 350,000 distinct CDR3 sequences, of which roughly an eighth were seen once. Roughly 20% of the sample belongs to the ten largest clones.

Its CDR3 holds 14 amino acids, cysteine through phenylalanine. Only the CDR3 DNA is retained, 42 bases long and in frame from the first base. V is trimmed back by 3 bases and J by 3 bases, and the junction contains 4 bases that no gene match accounts for. On this clonotype itself: Its specific antigen is unknown. No base quality information exists; no much larger clone differs at one position.

Ficoll-Paque density gradient centrifugation was used to isolate PBMCs. The rearrangement combines TRBV12-3 or TRBV12-4 with TRBJ2-7; a stretch of 8 junction bases matches TRBD1. Sequencing was performed on PBMCs or a T cell subset sorted from them (not recorded which). This clonotype was obtained from a man younger than 35 who had mild COVID-19 (a few samples of this study predate the infection). The sample titles of this study are shuffled in the database, so cell type and time point are left out; the donor was told from shared clones. The DNA is as follows: TGTGCCAGCAGTTTCCAGGGGGCGCGCTACGAGCAGTACTTC. Translation gives CASSFQGARYEQYF.